This T cell receptor (beta chain) was sequenced in a study of T cell clones after liver transplantation. About the study: In this trial, immunosuppression withdrawal was attempted within 2 years of liver transplant.

With respect to this clone: Its antigen remains unidentified.

The study, taken as a whole, reports: Conclusions were preliminary, with small, heterogeneous patient groups. Donor-reactive sequences fell more than third party-reactive ones, suggesting partial deletion.

The V segment lost 1 base and the J segment 7 bases; nucleotides outside the gene matches: 6. CDR3 size: 15 residues. The germline V gene encodes CDR1 MNHNS and CDR2 SASEGT. TCRdb's copy holds only in-frame clones and misses some; the assay was immunoSEQ multiplex PCR. The sample lists over 50,000 clones, 86% occurring once. This TCR came from a human patient who received a liver transplant. Some T cells may be supplied by the graft donor. The J gene is TRBJ2-7, the V gene TRBV6-1; TRBD2 matches 11 bases. Here the sequenced sample was CD8+ T cells from blood, taken 12 months after liver transplant. CDR3 sequence reads: CASSEELAGVREQYF. As DNA, the CDR3 is TGTGCCAGCAGTGAAGAACTAGCGGGAGTAAGGGAGCAGTACTTC.